These T cell receptor beta chains were read from a single sample in a study of a mutant IDH1 vaccine in newly diagnosed glioma. Antigens of these TCRs are unknown. Using immunoSEQ multiplex PCR, the repertoire was profiled, and TCRdb retains in-frame clones only, with some absent. The data contain 60,000 or so clones, approximately 91% of them seen just once; the ten biggest clones take up roughly 2.1%. The sample here was PBMCs, taken from a glioma patient whose treatment included an IDH1 peptide vaccine. These receptors were obtained from a man aged 35-49 years with glioma. The CDR3 runs from the conserved cysteine through the conserved F or W. The order of the fields is D gene, J gene, clone size, V gene, CDR3 DNA, CDR3 protein. D genes are given only for firm matches. Size tells how often a clone was seen (once, few, many) or the class of an expanded clone, and some rows leave it out.

d_gene: -; j_gene: TRBJ1-3; abundance: -; v_gene: TRBV10-1; CDR3nt: TGCGCCAGCAGTGAGTCCGGGCCGGACACCATATATTTT; CDR3aa: CASSESGPDTIYF
d_gene: TRBD1; j_gene: TRBJ2-7; abundance: -; v_gene: TRBV28; CDR3nt: TGTGCCAGCAGTTTTAGGGGGCAATCCTACGAGCAGTACTTC; CDR3aa: CASSFRGQSYEQYF
d_gene: TRBD1; j_gene: TRBJ2-1; abundance: -; v_gene: TRBV6-6; CDR3nt: TGTGCCAGCAGGCGCCGGGACAGGGGGCGGAATGAGCAGTTCTTC; CDR3aa: CASRRRDRGRNEQFF
d_gene: TRBD1; j_gene: TRBJ2-7; abundance: -; v_gene: TRBV18; CDR3nt: TGTGCCAGCTCACCGTCCGGGACAGACACCTACGAGCAGTACTTC; CDR3aa: CASSPSGTDTYEQYF
d_gene: TRBD1; j_gene: TRBJ1-2; abundance: -; v_gene: TRBV5-5; CDR3nt: TGTGCCAGCAGCTCACAGGGGGCCCTGGGAGGCTACACCTTC; CDR3aa: CASSSQGALGGYTF
d_gene: TRBD2; j_gene: TRBJ2-1; abundance: -; v_gene: TRBV29-1; CDR3nt: TGCAGCGTTGCAAGCGGGAGGGCCCCCAATGAGCAGTTCTTC; CDR3aa: CSVASGRAPNEQFF
d_gene: TRBD1; j_gene: TRBJ2-1; abundance: -; v_gene: TRBV7-2; CDR3nt: TGTGCCAGCAGCGTTGACAGGGGGTCCTACAATGAGCAGTTCTTC; CDR3aa: CASSVDRGSYNEQFF
d_gene: -; j_gene: TRBJ1-1; abundance: -; v_gene: TRBV11-2; CDR3nt: TGTGCCAGCAGCTTATGGAAGGGGAAGCCTGAAGCTTTCTTT; CDR3aa: CASSLWKGKPEAFF
d_gene: TRBD1; j_gene: TRBJ1-2; abundance: -; v_gene: TRBV27; CDR3nt: TGTGCCAGCAGTTCCCGGGGAGCGGGACAGGGTGACTATGGCTACACCTTC; CDR3aa: CASSSRGAGQGDYGYTF
d_gene: -; j_gene: TRBJ2-2; abundance: -; v_gene: TRBV7-9; CDR3nt: TGTGCCAGCAGCCCCCAGGGGTATACCGGGGAGCTGTTTTTT; CDR3aa: CASSPQGYTGELFF
d_gene: -; j_gene: TRBJ1-2; abundance: -; v_gene: TRBV5-1; CDR3nt: TGCGCCAGCAGCTTGGCTCGGCGTCGGGAGGGCTACACCTTC; CDR3aa: CASSLARRREGYTF
d_gene: -; j_gene: TRBJ1-2; abundance: once; v_gene: TRBV15; CDR3nt: TGTGCCACCAGCAGAGATCTGGGTGCCAGGTATGGCTACACCTTC; CDR3aa: CATSRDLGARYGYTF
d_gene: TRBD1; j_gene: TRBJ1-6; abundance: -; v_gene: TRBV30; CDR3nt: TGTGCCTGGAGTTCAGGGGGACTGGATAATTCACCCCTCCACTTT; CDR3aa: CAWSSGGLDNSPLHF
d_gene: TRBD2; j_gene: TRBJ2-7; abundance: few; v_gene: TRBV5-5; CDR3nt: TGTGCCAGCAGCGTCGGGGGGGGTTCCCCCTACGAGCAGTACTTC; CDR3aa: CASSVGGGSPYEQYF
d_gene: -; j_gene: TRBJ1-4; abundance: -; v_gene: TRBV4-1; CDR3nt: TGCGCCAGCAGCCAATTCCCCCGAGGGGGGGCCAGGGAAAAACTGTTTTTT; CDR3aa: CASSQFPRGGAREKLFF
d_gene: -; j_gene: TRBJ1-2; abundance: -; v_gene: TRBV19; CDR3nt: TGTGCCTGCCGCTCGGCACATGGCTACACCTTC; CDR3aa: CACRSAHGYTF
d_gene: -; j_gene: TRBJ2-7; abundance: -; v_gene: TRBV28; CDR3nt: TGTGCCAGCAGTTTATCATGGGGCGTTAGCTCCTACGAGCAGTACTTC; CDR3aa: CASSLSWGVSSYEQYF
d_gene: -; j_gene: TRBJ2-5; abundance: -; v_gene: TRBV5-4; CDR3nt: TGTGCCAGCAGCTTGGCCTTAGAAGAGACCCAGTACTTC; CDR3aa: CASSLALEETQYF
d_gene: -; j_gene: TRBJ2-3; abundance: -; v_gene: TRBV11-2; CDR3nt: TGTGCCAGCAGCTTCCGGGGAGCGGGACAGGGCACAGATACGCAGTATTTT; CDR3aa: CASSFRGAGQGTDTQYF
d_gene: -; j_gene: TRBJ2-1; abundance: few; v_gene: TRBV5-5; CDR3nt: TGTGCCAGCAGCTTGCTAACAGGAGGATACAATGAGCAGTTCTTC; CDR3aa: CASSLLTGGYNEQFF
d_gene: -; j_gene: TRBJ1-2; abundance: -; v_gene: TRBV6-5; CDR3nt: TGTGCCAGCAGTAGCCACCAGGGGCGTAGCTATGGCTACACCTTC; CDR3aa: CASSSHQGRSYGYTF
d_gene: -; j_gene: TRBJ2-7; abundance: -; v_gene: TRBV5-6; CDR3nt: TGTGCCAGCAGCTTGGGTAACGAGCAGTACTTC; CDR3aa: CASSLGNEQYF
d_gene: -; j_gene: TRBJ1-1; abundance: -; v_gene: TRBV5-6; CDR3nt: TGTGCCAGCAGCTTAATTACCGGGACCTCAAACACTGAAGCTTTCTTT; CDR3aa: CASSLITGTSNTEAFF
d_gene: TRBD1; j_gene: TRBJ1-1; abundance: -; v_gene: TRBV27; CDR3nt: TGTGCCAGCAGTTCTTGGGACAGCCGAAACACTGAAGCTTTCTTT; CDR3aa: CASSSWDSRNTEAFF
d_gene: -; j_gene: TRBJ2-1; abundance: -; v_gene: TRBV28; CDR3nt: TGTGCCAGCAGTTTAACAGGTGGGGGTCCCTACAATGAGCAGTTCTTC; CDR3aa: CASSLTGGGPYNEQFF
d_gene: TRBD1; j_gene: TRBJ1-2; abundance: -; v_gene: TRBV12-5; CDR3nt: TGTGCTAGTGGTTTGTTACAGGGGGATGGCTACACCTTC; CDR3aa: CASGLLQGDGYTF
d_gene: -; j_gene: TRBJ1-2; abundance: -; v_gene: TRBV7-2; CDR3nt: TGTGCCAGCAGCTTATTCACAGCCTATGGCTACACCTTC; CDR3aa: CASSLFTAYGYTF
d_gene: -; j_gene: TRBJ2-6; abundance: once; v_gene: TRBV7-6; CDR3nt: TGTGCCAGCAGCCCCCGGGGGGGACAGATAGGTGGGGCCAACGTCCTGACTTTC; CDR3aa: CASSPRGGQIGGANVLTF
d_gene: TRBD1; j_gene: TRBJ1-2; abundance: once; v_gene: TRBV2; CDR3nt: TGTGCCAGCAGTGGAGGAGGGGGCCTTAACTATGGCTACACCTTC; CDR3aa: CASSGGGGLNYGYTF
d_gene: TRBD2; j_gene: TRBJ2-1; abundance: -; v_gene: TRBV7-9; CDR3nt: TGTGCCAGCAGCTCCCAAGATGGGGGGGTTGGAACCTACAATGAGCAGTTCTTC; CDR3aa: CASSSQDGGVGTYNEQFF
d_gene: -; j_gene: TRBJ2-7; abundance: -; v_gene: TRBV5-6; CDR3nt: TGTGCCAGCAGCTTGGTGAGGGTCCAAACCTACGAGCAGTACTTC; CDR3aa: CASSLVRVQTYEQYF
d_gene: -; j_gene: TRBJ1-2; abundance: -; v_gene: TRBV6-6; CDR3nt: TGTGCCAGCAGCCAGGCGGGAGGAGGCTACACCTTC; CDR3aa: CASSQAGGGYTF
d_gene: TRBD1; j_gene: TRBJ1-6; abundance: -; v_gene: TRBV19; CDR3nt: TGTGCCAGTAGTTCCTACTCGACAGGGGGTAATTCACCCCTCCACTTT; CDR3aa: CASSSYSTGGNSPLHF